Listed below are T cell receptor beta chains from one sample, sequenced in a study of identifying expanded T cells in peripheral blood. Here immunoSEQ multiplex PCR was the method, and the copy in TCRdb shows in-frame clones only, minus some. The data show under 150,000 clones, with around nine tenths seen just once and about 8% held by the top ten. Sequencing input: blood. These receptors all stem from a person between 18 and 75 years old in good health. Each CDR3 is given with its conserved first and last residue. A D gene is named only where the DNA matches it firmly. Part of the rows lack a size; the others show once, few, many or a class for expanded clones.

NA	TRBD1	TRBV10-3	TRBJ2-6	CAISARGTGVLGANVLTF	TGTGCCATCAGTGCCAGGGGGACAGGGGTATTAGGGGCCAACGTCCTGACTTTC
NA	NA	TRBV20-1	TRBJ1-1	CSARWEPEAFF	TGCAGTGCTAGGTGGGAACCTGAAGCTTTCTTT
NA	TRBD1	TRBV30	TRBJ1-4	CAWSRGGGFEKLFF	TGTGCCTGGAGTCGGGGAGGGGGCTTCGAAAAACTGTTTTTT
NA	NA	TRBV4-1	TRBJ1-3	CASEETRSPSGNTIYF	TGCGCCAGCGAAGAAACACGCTCCCCCTCTGGAAACACCATATATTTT
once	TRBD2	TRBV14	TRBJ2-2	CASSRIAGLNTGELFF	TGTGCCAGCAGCCGCATAGCGGGGTTGAACACCGGGGAGCTGTTTTTT
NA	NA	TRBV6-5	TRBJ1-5	CASSREYSNQPQHF	TGTGCCAGCAGTAGAGAATATAGCAATCAGCCCCAGCATTTT
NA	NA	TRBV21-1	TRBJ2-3	CANRRRPTQYF	TGTGCCAACCGCCGGAGGCCTACGCAGTATTTT
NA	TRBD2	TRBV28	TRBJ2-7	CASSPPSGRSYEQYF	TGTGCCAGCAGCCCCCCTAGCGGGAGGTCCTACGAGCAGTACTTC
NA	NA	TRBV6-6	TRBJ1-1	CASSNIGAFF	TGTGCCAGCAGCAACATTGGGGCTTTCTTT
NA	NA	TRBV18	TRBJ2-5	CASSPPVGRETQYF	TGTGCCAGCTCACCACCCGTCGGTCGAGAGACCCAGTACTTC
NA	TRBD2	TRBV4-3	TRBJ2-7	CASSQDGRANEQYF	TGCGCCAGCAGCCAAGATGGGAGGGCCAACGAGCAGTACTTC
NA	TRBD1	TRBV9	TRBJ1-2	CASSVEQGQGPYGYGYTF	TGTGCCAGCAGCGTAGAGCAGGGACAGGGCCCGTACGGCTATGGCTACACCTTC
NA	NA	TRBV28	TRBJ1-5	CASSLRDSNQPQHF	TGTGCCAGCAGTTTACGGGATAGCAATCAGCCCCAGCATTTT
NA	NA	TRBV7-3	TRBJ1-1	CASRITGTSTEAFF	TGTGCCAGCAGGATTACAGGGACAAGCACTGAAGCTTTCTTT
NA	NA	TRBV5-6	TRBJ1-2	CASSLAGPNYGYTF	TGTGCCAGCAGCTTGGCCGGACCTAACTATGGCTACACCTTC